This TCR beta chain was captured by sequencing in a study of blood T cells in healthy people across ages. Study conclusions and caveats: Naive CD4+ cell counts and diversity both ran higher in long-lived than in aged donors.

Drawn from each donor were approximately 9.5 milliliters of peripheral blood. Samples had at least 7 million PBMCs isolated from them. Primed by a sample-barcoded 5' primer and a J-beta primer mix, a second PCR proceeded for 7 to 11 cycles. Any given sample supplied a minimum of 3 million CDR3-containing paired-end reads. Via MiXCR, TCRdb re-called the 5' RACE reads, giving one row per CDR3 protein. The sample lists about 800,000 distinct CDR3 sequences; about 46% were seen once. Remarks on this clonotype: The antigen remains unidentified.

Looked up from germline, CDR1 is MNHEY and CDR2 is SVGAGI. The CDR3 consists of 14 residues. Sequencing used blood. The chain combines TRBV6-5 with TRBJ2-5, with D hard to call. The end of the DNA fits TRBJ2-1 better, so the J call may be wrong. The clonotype was recovered from a man older than 75 in good health. CDR3 in DNA: TGTGCCAGCAGTTCCCCAAACCGCCAAGAGACCCAGTTCTTC. This gives the protein CASSSPNRQETQFF.